The 11 T cell receptor beta chains listed next were all sequenced from one sample in a study of persistence of HIV-infected CD4 T cells. The stimulus was an HIV-1 Gag 15-mer peptide pool, 1 ug/peptide/mL. CD40L/CD69 double-negative CD45RO-high memory CD4+ T cells were collected. The libraries were made with immunoSEQ version 4 in survey mode. TCRdb's copy holds only in-frame clones and misses some; the assay was immunoSEQ multiplex PCR. The table includes tens of thousands of clones, around 78% detected once. Antigens for these TCRs are unknown. The sequencing used CD4+ T cells sorted from PBMCs after approximately 19-hour stimulation, collected from a patient who received antiretroviral therapy. Every receptor here comes from an adult man with HIV who was CMV-seropositive.

The chain joins TRBV10-2 to TRBJ2-7; 8 bases agree with TRBD2. Germline V gives CDR1 WSHSY, CDR2 SAAADI. V trimming: 0 bases; J trimming: 3 bases; junction bases outside the gene matches: 7. The CDR3 consists of 16 residues. The CDR3 region has the DNA TGCGCCAGCAGTGAGTCGTTTAGCGGGACTGTCTACGAGCAGTACTTC. Protein sequence: CASSESFSGTVYEQYF.

This chain links TRBV5-4 with TRBJ2-5; 7 bases map to TRBD1. The length of the CDR3 is 16 residues. Unmatched junction bases numbered 12, after V lost 4 bases and J lost 3 bases. Germline values: CDR1 SGHNT, CDR2 YYREEE (reference sequence). The CDR3 loop is CASSGVLGGLEETQYF. In nucleotides, the CDR3 is TGTGCCAGCAGCGGAGTATTAGGGGGCCTAGAAGAGACCCAGTACTTC. The variable domain in full, completed from reference TRBV5-4 and TRBJ2-5, reads ETGVTQSPTHLIKTRGQQVTLRCSSQSGHNTVSWYQQALGQGPQFIFQYYREEENGRGNFPPRFSGLQFPNYSSELNVNALELDDSALYLCASSGVLGGLEETQYFGPGTRLLVL.

The CDR3 here is CAIKGGDNEQFF. CDR3 in DNA: TGTGCCATCAAGGGGGGGGACAATGAGCAGTTCTTC. V gene TRBV10-3 combines with J gene TRBJ2-1; possible D gene TRBD2, 7 bases. There are 12 residues in the CDR3. Germline loops: CDR1 ENHRY, CDR2 SYGVKD. V dropped 7 bases and J dropped 5 bases, with 9 bases sitting between them.

The chain uses TRBV9 and TRBJ2-2; the match to TRBD2 covers 7 bases. The V gene's germline CDR1 is SGDLS and CDR2 YYNGEE. The CDR3 contains 16 residues. V dropped 3 bases and J dropped 2; count of bases not matched to a gene: 7. CDR3 DNA sequence: TGTGCCAGCAGCGCCCTGGGAGCGGGAAACACCGGGGAGCTGTTTTTT. As protein: CASSALGAGNTGELFF.

The J gene is TRBJ2-5, the V gene TRBV6-1; D ambiguous. Germline V lookup: CDR1 MNHNS, CDR2 SASEGT. The length of the CDR3 is 16 residues. Trimming stripped 4 bases from V and 2 bases from J, with 17 bases between. For the CDR3, the DNA is TGTGCCAGCAGTGCCAGCTGGGCCGGGCGGCAAGAGACCCAGTACTTC. As protein: CASSASWAGRQETQYF.

The rearrangement links TRBV7-2 to TRBJ2-7, with D perhaps matching TRBD1 (6 bases). CDR3 size: 15 residues. Germline-derived CDR1 and CDR2 are SGHTA and FQGNSA. V was shortened by 1 base and J by 2 bases, with 12 bases between the two germline ends. The DNA for the CDR3 is TGTGCCAGCAGCTTAGTACAGGGTTTGACCTACGAGCAGTACTTC. Its protein is CASSLVQGLTYEQYF.

The V and J genes are TRBV7-2 and TRBJ2-7, with 9 positions matching TRBD1. The CDR3 length is 15 residues. The J segment lost 5 bases and the V segment lost 0 bases, leaving 5 bases of the junction unmatched. Germline V gene lookup returns CDR1 SGHTA and CDR2 FQGNSA. CDR3 loop: CASSLAGQGRDEQYF. The CDR3, as DNA: TGTGCCAGCAGCTTAGCAGGACAGGGGAGGGACGAGCAGTACTTC.

The J gene is TRBJ1-4, the V gene TRBV6-5, with 9 bases identical to TRBD1. The CDR3 has 16 residues. The V gene's germline CDR1 is MNHEY and CDR2 SVGAGI. V was clipped by 3 bases and J by 7 bases; unmatched bases: 9. This CDR3 reads CASSYSTGTGSEKLFF. The CDR3 region has the DNA TGTGCCAGCAGTTATTCTACCGGGACAGGGAGTGAAAAACTGTTTTTT.

In this sample, this clone turned up a few times. V is TRBV12-3 or TRBV12-4 and J is TRBJ1-1; 7 bases align to TRBD1. CDR3 size: 13 residues. V lost 5 bases to trimming and J lost 5 bases; unmatched junction nucleotides: 5. The CDR3 spells CASSRQGGTEAFF. The CDR3 DNA reads as TGTGCCAGCAGTCGACAGGGTGGTACTGAAGCTTTCTTT.

The genes are TRBV12-3 or TRBV12-4 and TRBJ1-1; TRBD1 aligns across 7 bases. There are 12 residues in the CDR3. V gave up 4 bases and J gave up 7 bases; unmatched junction bases: 3. CDR3 amino acids: CASSSGQVEAFF. The CDR3 nucleotides are TGTGCCAGCAGTTCCGGACAGGTTGAAGCTTTCTTT.

The chain uses TRBV4-2 and TRBJ2-2; D unresolved. This CDR3 spans 14 amino acids. Germline loops: CDR1 LGHNA, CDR2 YNFKEQ. V lost 2 bases to trimming and J lost 3 bases, with 7 bases between them. CDR3 sequence reads: CASSQSFDTGELFF. The CDR3 DNA reads as TGTGCCAGCAGCCAAAGCTTTGACACCGGGGAGCTGTTTTTT.